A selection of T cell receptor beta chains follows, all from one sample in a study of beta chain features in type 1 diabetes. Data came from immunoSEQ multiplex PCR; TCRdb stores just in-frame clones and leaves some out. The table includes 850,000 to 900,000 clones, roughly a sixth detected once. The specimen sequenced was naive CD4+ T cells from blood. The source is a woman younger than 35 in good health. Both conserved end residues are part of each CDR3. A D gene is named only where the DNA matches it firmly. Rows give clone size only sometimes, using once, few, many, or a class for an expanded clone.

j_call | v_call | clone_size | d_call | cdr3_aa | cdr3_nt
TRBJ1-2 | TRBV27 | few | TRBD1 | CASSLRQGLYGYTF | TGTGCCAGCAGTCTGCGACAGGGACTCTATGGCTACACCTTC
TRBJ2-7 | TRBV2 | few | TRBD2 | CASRHEGLARYYEQYF | TGTGCCAGCAGACACGAGGGACTAGCAAGATACTACGAGCAGTACTTC
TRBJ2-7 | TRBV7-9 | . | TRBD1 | CASSEGQPQYF | TGTGCCAGCAGCGAGGGACAGCCACAGTACTTC
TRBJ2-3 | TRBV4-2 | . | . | CASSRLGSTDTQYF | TGTGCCAGCAGCCGTTTAGGGAGCACAGATACGCAGTATTTT
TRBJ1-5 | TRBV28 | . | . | CASSLNSNQPQHF | TGTGCCAGCAGTTTAAACAGCAATCAGCCCCAGCATTTT
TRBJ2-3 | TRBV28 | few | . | CASSFPGDTQYF | TGTGCCAGCAGTTTCCCTGGAGATACGCAGTATTTT
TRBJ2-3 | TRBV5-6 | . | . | CASSTGPIHSADTQYF | TGTGCCAGCAGCACAGGTCCCATTCATTCCGCAGATACGCAGTATTTT
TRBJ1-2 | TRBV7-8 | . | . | CASSFRNYGYTF | TGTGCCAGCAGCTTTCGAAACTATGGCTACACCTTC
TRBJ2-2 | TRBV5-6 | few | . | CASSRRPAGELFF | TGTGCCAGCAGCCGGCGCCCCGCCGGGGAGCTGTTTTTT
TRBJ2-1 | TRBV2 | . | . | CASSDLGYNEQFF | TGTGCCAGCAGTGACTTGGGATACAATGAGCAGTTCTTC
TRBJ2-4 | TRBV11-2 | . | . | CASSLDGGTKNIQYF | TGTGCCAGCAGCTTAGATGGGGGAACCAAAAACATTCAGTACTTC
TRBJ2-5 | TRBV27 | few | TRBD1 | CASSFRGHETQYF | TGTGCCAGCAGTTTCAGGGGGCATGAGACCCAGTACTTC
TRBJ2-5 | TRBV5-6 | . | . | CASSATGTRETQYF | TGTGCCAGCAGCGCCACCGGGACACGGGAGACCCAGTACTTC
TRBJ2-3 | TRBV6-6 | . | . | CASSSTGRTDTQYF | TGTGCCAGCAGTTCGACAGGCCGCACAGATACGCAGTATTTT
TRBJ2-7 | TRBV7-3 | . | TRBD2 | CASSESGGFTYEQYF | TGTGCCAGCAGCGAGAGCGGGGGCTTTACCTACGAGCAGTACTTC
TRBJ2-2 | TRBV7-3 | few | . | CASSLNAGELFF | TGTGCCAGCAGCTTAAACGCCGGGGAGCTGTTTTTT
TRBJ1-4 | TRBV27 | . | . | CASSFTANNEKLFF | TGTGCCAGCAGTTTTACGGCGAATAATGAAAAACTGTTTTTT
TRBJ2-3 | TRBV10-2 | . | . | CASSYTTDTQYF | TGCGCCAGCAGTTATACGACAGATACGCAGTATTTT
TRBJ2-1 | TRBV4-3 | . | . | CASSRGRQNEQFF | TGCGCCAGCAGCCGAGGGCGGCAAAATGAGCAGTTCTTC
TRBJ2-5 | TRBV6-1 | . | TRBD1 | CASSGSPTGVLFGETQYF | TGTGCCAGCAGTGGTAGCCCGACAGGGGTATTATTTGGGGAGACCCAGTACTTC
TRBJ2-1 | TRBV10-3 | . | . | CAIGFAGNEQFF | TGTGCCATCGGGTTCGCGGGCAATGAGCAGTTCTTC
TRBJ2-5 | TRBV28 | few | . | CASSSPSFQETQYF | TGTGCCAGCAGTTCCCCCTCCTTTCAAGAGACCCAGTACTTC
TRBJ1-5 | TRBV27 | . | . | CASSLKVNQPQHF | TGTGCCAGCAGTTTAAAGGTGAATCAGCCCCAGCATTTT
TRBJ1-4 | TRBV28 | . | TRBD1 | CASSGTGTGDEKLFF | TGTGCCAGCAGTGGGACCGGGACAGGGGATGAAAAACTGTTTTTT
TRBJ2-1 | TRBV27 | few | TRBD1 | CASSPGTGSYNEQFF | TGTGCCAGCAGCCCTGGGACAGGTTCGTACAATGAGCAGTTCTTC
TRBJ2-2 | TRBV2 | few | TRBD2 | CASSPSGSPGELFF | TGTGCCAGCAGTCCTAGCGGGAGTCCCGGGGAGCTGTTTTTT
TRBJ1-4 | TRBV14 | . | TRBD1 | CASSQQDRAGEKLFF | TGTGCCAGCAGCCAACAGGACAGGGCGGGGGAAAAACTGTTTTTT
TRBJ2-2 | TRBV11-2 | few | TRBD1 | CASSSLEQGTGELFF | TGTGCCAGCAGCTCATTGGAACAGGGGACCGGGGAGCTGTTTTTT
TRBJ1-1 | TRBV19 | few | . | CASSNRRGMNTEAFF | TGTGCCAGTAGTAACCGACGGGGGATGAACACTGAAGCTTTCTTT
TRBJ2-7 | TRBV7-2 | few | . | CASSLVLLPYEQYF | TGTGCCAGCAGCTTAGTGCTCCTACCCTACGAGCAGTACTTC
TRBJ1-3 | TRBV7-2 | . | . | CASGGLSGNTIYF | TGTGCCAGCGGGGGCCTTTCTGGAAACACCATATATTTT
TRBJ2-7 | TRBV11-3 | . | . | CASSGTDTYEQYF | TGTGCCAGCAGCGGGACGGACACCTACGAGCAGTACTTC
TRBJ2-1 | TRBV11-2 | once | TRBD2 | CASSWTSGSVNEQFF | TGTGCCAGCAGCTGGACTAGCGGGAGTGTCAATGAGCAGTTCTTC
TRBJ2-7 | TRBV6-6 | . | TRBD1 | CASSIRQGTYEQYF | TGTGCCAGCAGTATCAGACAGGGGACCTACGAGCAGTACTTC
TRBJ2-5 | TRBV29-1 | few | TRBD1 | CSVGDRDRREETQYF | TGCAGCGTTGGGGACCGGGACAGGAGGGAAGAGACCCAGTACTTC
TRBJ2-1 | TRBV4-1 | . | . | CASSQDPVLSSYNEQFF | TGCGCCAGCAGCCAAGATCCTGTCTTGAGCTCCTACAATGAGCAGTTCTTC
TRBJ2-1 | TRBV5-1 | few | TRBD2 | CASSRLRVWGTSGTGGNEQFF | TGCGCCAGCAGCCGCTTACGCGTGTGGGGGACTAGCGGGACCGGAGGCAATGAGCAGTTCTTC
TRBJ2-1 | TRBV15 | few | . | CATSRVRPRSYNEQFF | TGTGCCACCAGCAGAGTGCGGCCAAGGTCCTACAATGAGCAGTTCTTC
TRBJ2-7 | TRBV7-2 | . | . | CASSRRRGSYEQYF | TGTGCCAGCAGCCGAAGACGGGGCTCCTACGAGCAGTACTTC
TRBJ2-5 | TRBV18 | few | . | CASSPRTGVQETQYF | TGTGCCAGCTCACCTAGAACGGGTGTACAAGAGACCCAGTACTTC
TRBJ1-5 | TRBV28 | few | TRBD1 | CASTKLDRVPQPQHF | TGTGCCAGCACAAAGCTGGACAGGGTCCCTCAGCCCCAGCATTTT
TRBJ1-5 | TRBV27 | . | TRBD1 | CASKVTGGNQPQHF | TGTGCCAGCAAAGTTACAGGGGGTAATCAGCCCCAGCATTTT
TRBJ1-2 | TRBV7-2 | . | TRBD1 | CASSSPGQGFFGYTF | TGTGCCAGCAGCTCACCGGGACAGGGATTCTTTGGCTACACCTTC
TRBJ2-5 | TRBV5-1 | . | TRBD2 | CASSLDRTSGRGRQETQYF | TGCGCCAGCAGCTTGGACAGGACTAGCGGGAGGGGAAGACAAGAGACCCAGTACTTC
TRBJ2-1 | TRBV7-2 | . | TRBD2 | CASSFGGVQSNEQFF | TGTGCCAGCAGCTTCGGGGGGGTACAGAGCAATGAGCAGTTCTTC
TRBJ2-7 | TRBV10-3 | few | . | CAISESGSASYEQYF | TGTGCCATCAGTGAGTCAGGTAGCGCTTCCTACGAGCAGTACTTC
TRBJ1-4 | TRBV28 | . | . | CASSSPGGLGEKLFF | TGTGCCAGCAGTTCACCGGGGGGGCTCGGTGAAAAACTGTTTTTT